The rows below give T cell receptor beta chains drawn from one sample of a study of T cell changes during pregnancy in multiple sclerosis. Some clones are missing from TCRdb's copy, which holds only in-frame ones; the method was immunoSEQ multiplex PCR. The sample yields around 61,000 clones, roughly 89% seen once. Sequenced material: peripheral blood from another person, used as feeder cells. The origin of the receptors is a human donor whose cells served as feeder cells for cultures in a pregnancy study. Each CDR3 is given with its conserved first and last residue. The D gene is left open where the match is weak. The size of a clone is reported for some rows only, either as once, few or many, or as a class for expanded clones.

TRBJ1-3,TRBD1,NA,TRBV4-1,CASAPGQATSGNTIYF,TGCGCCAGCGCGCCGGGACAGGCTACATCTGGAAACACCATATATTTT
TRBJ1-5,NA,once,TRBV19,CASSVDRNQPQHF,TGTGCCAGTAGTGTCGACAGAAATCAGCCCCAGCATTTT
TRBJ2-7,TRBD2,NA,TRBV9,CASSVDLAGGREQYF,TGTGCCAGCAGCGTAGACCTAGCGGGAGGTAGGGAGCAGTACTTC
TRBJ2-3,NA,NA,TRBV1,CTSSLRGVEYF,TGCACCAGCAGCCTGCGGGGGGTGGAGTATTTT
TRBJ2-1,TRBD2,NA,TRBV19,CASSPRTSGGGGPWNEQFF,TGTGCCAGTAGCCCCCGGACTAGCGGGGGAGGGGGCCCCTGGAATGAGCAGTTCTTC
TRBJ2-7,NA,NA,TRBV9,CASTPGPLSYEQYF,TGTGCCAGCACCCCGGGGCCGCTATCCTACGAGCAGTACTTC
TRBJ2-1,TRBD2,NA,TRBV7-9,CASSLGGPHNEQFF,TGTGCCAGCAGCTTGGGAGGGCCCCACAATGAGCAGTTCTTC
TRBJ2-2,TRBD2,NA,TRBV5-6,CASSGSSGSNTGELFF,TGTGCCAGCAGCGGATCTAGCGGTTCGAACACCGGGGAGCTGTTTTTT
TRBJ2-3,NA,NA,TRBV5-4,CASSSTITDTQYF,TGTGCCAGCAGCTCGACGATCACAGATACGCAGTATTTT
TRBJ1-1,NA,NA,TRBV19,CASSNQGSAKAFF,TGTGCCAGTAGTAATCAGGGATCCGCAAAAGCTTTCTTT
TRBJ2-7,TRBD2,NA,TRBV4-3,CASSLRPLAEQYF,TGCGCCAGCAGCCTCCGCCCACTAGCGGAGCAGTACTTC
TRBJ1-2,TRBD1,NA,TRBV5-6,CASSRGTANYGYTF,TGTGCCAGCAGCAGAGGGACAGCAAACTATGGCTACACCTTC
TRBJ1-2,NA,NA,TRBV19,CASSSRPGGGYTF,TGTGCCAGTAGTTCAAGGCCGGGCGGGGGCTACACCTTC
TRBJ2-1,NA,NA,TRBV5-4,CASSLSADHYNEQFF,TGTGCCAGCAGCTTGTCAGCGGATCACTACAATGAGCAGTTCTTC
TRBJ2-7,TRBD2,once,TRBV5-1,CASSVAGVFSYEQYF,TGCGCCAGCAGCGTAGCGGGGGTGTTCTCCTACGAGCAGTACTTC
TRBJ2-7,NA,NA,TRBV15,CATSTSRGTYEQYF,TGTGCCACCAGCACCTCCCGAGGAACCTACGAGCAGTACTTC